Below are 8 T cell receptor beta chains sequenced from a single sample in a study of blood T cells in healthy people across ages. Alongside a J-beta primer mix, a sample-barcoded 5' primer served in a second PCR lasting 7 to 11 cycles. One entry per CDR3 protein, called by TCRdb with MiXCR from the 5' RACE reads. The data contain 980,000 or so distinct CDR3 sequences, around 46% of them singletons. The specimen was blood. The receptors stem from a young man in good health.

The chain couples TRBV4-2 to TRBJ2-7, with a possible D match to TRBD2 (5 bases). The CDR3 totals 15 residues. V was cut by 0 bases and J by 4 bases, with 13 bases left in between. The V gene's germline CDR1 is LGHNA and CDR2 YNFKEQ. The CDR3 DNA sequence: TGTGCCAGCAGCCAAGATACGGACTCAGGTTACGAGCAGTACTTC. Translating it yields CASSQDTDSGYEQYF.

The rearrangement uses TRBV6-2 or TRBV6-3 and TRBJ1-2; D is unresolved. V was shortened by 6 bases and J by 8 bases, with 16 bases between the two germline ends. The germline V gene encodes CDR1 MNHEY and CDR2 SVGEGT. The CDR3 runs 13 residues. The CDR3 region has the DNA TGTGCCAGCAGCCCCGGGGATTTCTACGGCTACACCTTC. It yields the protein CASSPGDFYGYTF.

V usage is TRBV5-4 and J usage is TRBJ2-1; tentatively, D is TRBD2 (7 bases). The last part of the DNA fits TRBJ2-7 better; the J call may be wrong. The CDR3 has 15 residues. Germline values: CDR1 SGHNT, CDR2 YYREEE (reference sequence). The CDR3 loop reads CASSYRGAPYNEQYF. Written as DNA, the CDR3 is TGTGCCAGCAGCTATCGGGGGGCCCCTTACAATGAGCAGTACTTC.

The chain uses TRBV28 and TRBJ2-3; TRBD1 agrees at 11 bases. V shed 6 bases, J shed 5 bases, and the junction held 7 bases outside the gene matches. CDR1 is MDHEN, CDR2 SYDVKM, per germline. The CDR3 runs 15 residues. The CDR3 DNA reads TGTGCCAGCAGCCTTTCGGACAGGGGGCAAGATACGCAGTATTTT. It encodes CASSLSDRGQDTQYF. Using reference TRBV28 and TRBJ2-3 for the parts outside the CDR3, the full variable domain is DVKVTQSSRYLVKRTGEKVFLECVQDMDHENMFWYRQDPGLGLRLIYFSYDVKMKEKGDIPEGYSVSREKKERFSLILESASTNQTSMYLCASSLSDRGQDTQYFGPGTRLTVL.

V and J are TRBV20-1 and TRBJ2-1, with 8 positions matching TRBD2. Germline CDR1 reads DFQATT; CDR2 reads SNEGSKA (reference sequence). The CDR3 spans 14 residues. J lost 13 bases, V lost 4 bases, and 15 bases had no gene match. Written as DNA, the CDR3 is TGCAGTGCTATCGGGACTAGGCGGAATGAGCAACAGTTCTTC. Translating gives CSAIGTRRNEQQFF.

The J gene is TRBJ1-2, the V gene TRBV5-1; 7 bases map to TRBD1. The V gene end was trimmed by 4 bases and the J gene end by 4 bases; junction bases not matched to a gene: 7. This CDR3 region has 14 residues. CDR1 SGHRS and CDR2 YFSETQ come from the germline V gene. The CDR3 region is CASSIDRVTYGYTF. In nucleotides, the CDR3 is TGCGCCAGCAGCATCGACAGGGTTACCTATGGCTACACCTTC.

The chain joins TRBV6-5 to TRBJ1-2, with 12 bases identical to TRBD1. Germline CDR1 reads MNHEY; CDR2 reads SVGAGI. The CDR3 has 14 amino acids. Trimming cost V 7 bases and J 6 bases; bases outside gene matches: 6. CDR3 sequence (DNA): TGTGCCAGCACCGGGGACAGGGGGCGTGATGGCTACACCTTC. It codes for CASTGDRGRDGYTF.

The V call is TRBV6-5, the J call TRBJ1-4, with 8 bases aligning to TRBD1. J gave up 3 bases and V 6 bases, and 6 bases lay outside the gene matches. The germline gives CDR1 MNHEY, CDR2 SVGAGI. This CDR3 comprises 15 residues. DNA of the CDR3: TGTGCCAGCAGATCGGACAGGGTTGCTAATGAAAAACTGTTTTTT. The encoded protein is CASRSDRVANEKLFF.